This TCR beta chain was sequenced in a study of blood T cell repertoires in COVID-19. Across the study: From the United States, Italy and Spain came samples of acute and convalescent COVID-19. From T cells, B-cell-depleted T cells, or PBMCs came the material, which was cDNA or gDNA.

Assay: immunoSEQ multiplex PCR; the TCRdb copy retains only in-frame clones and omits some. Among nearly 350,000 clones listed, almost 90% were seen once. The CDR3 contains 15 residues. Per the germline V gene, CDR1 is LGHDT and CDR2 is YNNKEL (reference sequence). V shed 4 bases and J shed 3 bases, with 12 bases lying between them. This clone showed up just a few times. This chain joins TRBV3-1 (or the pseudogene TRBV3-2) and TRBJ1-4; D is possibly TRBD1 (5 bases). The sequencing sample was made of peripheral blood. The TCR comes from a woman in her 70s with COVID-19, enrolled during active disease. CDR3 in amino acids: CASSLADRPNEKLFF. As DNA, the CDR3 is TGTGCCAGCAGCCTCGCTGACAGACCTAATGAAAAACTGTTTTTT.